The rows below give T cell receptor beta chains drawn from one sample of a study of T cell changes during pregnancy in multiple sclerosis. The repertoire was sequenced with immunoSEQ multiplex PCR; TCRdb's copy has only in-frame clones and lacks some. The sample contains 65,000 to 85,000 clones, nearly 95% of which appear only once. The sample was CD4+ T cells from peripheral blood mononuclear cells, taken after pregnancy. The receptor set was obtained from a female donor with multiple sclerosis, enrolled in a pregnancy study. Both conserved end residues are part of each CDR3. The order of the fields is CDR3 length, V gene, J gene, clone size, D gene, CDR3 DNA, CDR3 protein. D genes are given only for firm matches. The size entry is marked missing in some rows and otherwise reads once, few, many or a size class.

15	TRBV28	TRBJ2-7	-	-	TGTGCCAGCAGTCAAGGAGGGCTTTGGGACTACGAGCAGTACTTC	CASSQGGLWDYEQYF
12	TRBV6-6	TRBJ1-1	-	-	TGTGCCAGCACCGGGGGGAACACTGAAGCTTTCTTT	CASTGGNTEAFF
16	TRBV7-9	TRBJ2-7	-	TRBD2	TGTGCCAGCAGCTCTAAGGTAGCGGGAGGGTTCTACGAGCAGTACTTC	CASSSKVAGGFYEQYF
13	TRBV10-2	TRBJ1-1	once	-	TGCGCCAGCAACGACGGGGGGAACACTGAAGCTTTCTTT	CASNDGGNTEAFF
15	TRBV7-9	TRBJ2-1	once	TRBD2	TGTGCCAGCAGCTTGGCTAGCGGGAGGTTTAGAGAGCAGTTCTTC	CASSLASGRFREQFF
14	TRBV28	TRBJ1-3	-	-	TGTGCCAGCAGTACAAGGAGCTCTGGAAACACCATATATTTT	CASSTRSSGNTIYF
16	TRBV4-1	TRBJ2-3	-	TRBD2	TGCGCCAGCAGCCAAGTTCTAGCGGGAGGTGGCGATACGCAGTATTTT	CASSQVLAGGGDTQYF
15	TRBV15	TRBJ2-1	-	-	TGTGCCACCAGCAGAGAGAGCGGGTTGTACAATGAGCAGTTCTTC	CATSRESGLYNEQFF
13	TRBV5-4	TRBJ1-1	few	-	TGTGCCAGCAGCTCCTCACAGGGCCCCAACGCTTTCTTT	CASSSSQGPNAFF
15	TRBV2	TRBJ1-6	-	-	TGTGCCAGCAGTGAAGGCGGTGGTTTTAATTCACCCCTCCACTTT	CASSEGGGFNSPLHF
14	TRBV6-5	TRBJ1-3	-	-	TGTGCCAGCTCCCGATCGGGGTCTGGAAACACCATATATTTT	CASSRSGSGNTIYF
13	TRBV5-1	TRBJ2-7	-	-	TGCGCCAGCAGCTTGCGATCGGAGTACGAGCAGTACTTC	CASSLRSEYEQYF
17	TRBV4-2	TRBJ2-2	-	-	TGTGCCAGCAGCCAAGATCGGGGGACAGTGAACACCGGGGAGCTGTTTTTT	CASSQDRGTVNTGELFF
14	TRBV9	TRBJ1-1	-	-	TGTGCCAGCAGCGTAATACAGGGTAACACTGAAGCTTTCTTT	CASSVIQGNTEAFF
15	TRBV18	TRBJ2-6	-	-	TGTGCCAGCTCACCGGAGGGCAGTGGGGCCAACGTCCTGACTTTC	CASSPEGSGANVLTF
13	TRBV2	TRBJ1-5	-	-	TGTGCCAGCAGTGAAGACAGGGAACAGCCCCAGCATTTT	CASSEDREQPQHF
14	TRBV7-8	TRBJ1-5	-	-	TGTGCCAGCAGCGCAGAGCAGGGAAATCAGCCCCAGCATTTT	CASSAEQGNQPQHF
15	TRBV29-1	TRBJ1-2	-	-	TGCAGCGTTGGCGGGGGGCAGGAGCGAAACTATGGCTACACCTTC	CSVGGGQERNYGYTF
15	TRBV9	TRBJ2-2	-	TRBD1	TGTGCCAGCAGCGAATGGGACAGCAACACCGGGGAGCTGTTTTTT	CASSEWDSNTGELFF
16	TRBV25-1	TRBJ1-4	-	-	TGTGCCAGCAGTGAATATCCAGGAACCCTTAATGAAAAACTGTTTTTT	CASSEYPGTLNEKLFF
14	TRBV7-9	TRBJ1-5	once	TRBD1	TGTGCCAGCAGCCCGGTGACAGGGGATCAGCCCCAGCATTTT	CASSPVTGDQPQHF
14	TRBV18	TRBJ1-1	-	-	TGTGCCAGCACCCTAAAGACAGGGAACACTGAAGCTTTCTTT	CASTLKTGNTEAFF
12	TRBV10-3	TRBJ2-7	-	TRBD1	TGTGCCATCAGCGGACAGGGCTACGAGCAGTACTTC	CAISGQGYEQYF
14	TRBV19	TRBJ1-1	-	TRBD1	TGTGCCAGTGGAGAGTTCAGGGGGCGAACTGAAGCTTTCTTT	CASGEFRGRTEAFF
12	TRBV2	TRBJ2-7	-	-	TGTGCCAGCAGTGAGGAGTACTACGAGCAGTACTTC	CASSEEYYEQYF
17	TRBV7-2	TRBJ2-3	-	TRBD2	TGTGCCAGCAGCTATAGCGGGGGGCTGGGGTCCACAGATACGCAGTATTTT	CASSYSGGLGSTDTQYF
14	TRBV7-3	TRBJ2-1	-	-	TGTGCCAGCAGCTTAATTCCGGACAACAATGAGCAGTTCTTC	CASSLIPDNNEQFF
14	TRBV28	TRBJ1-2	-	-	TGTGCCAGCAGACCCATGATACAGGGATATGGCTACACCTTC	CASRPMIQGYGYTF
17	TRBV10-3	TRBJ2-1	-	TRBD2	TGTGCCATCAGTGAGTCAATCGGGACTAGCGGGGGCAATGAGCAGTTCTTC	CAISESIGTSGGNEQFF
16	TRBV19	TRBJ1-1	-	TRBD1	TGTGCCAGTAGTATGCGGCAGGGGGCCGGAGGGACTGAAGCTTTCTTT	CASSMRQGAGGTEAFF
19	TRBV2	TRBJ2-2	-	TRBD1	TGTGCCAGCAGTGAAAGTGGGTGGGGTACAGGGGAGAGAACCGGGGAGCTGTTTTTT	CASSESGWGTGERTGELFF
12	TRBV7-9	TRBJ1-1	-	-	TGTGCCAGCAGCTTACGGGGGGCGAGAGCTTTCTTT	CASSLRGARAFF
15	TRBV7-3	TRBJ2-2	-	-	TGTGCCAGCAGGGTTAGCGGTCCGAACACCGGGGAGCTGTTTTTT	CASRVSGPNTGELFF
13	TRBV6-1	TRBJ1-5	-	-	TGTGCCAGCAGTCCGGACAGACATCAGCCCCAGCATTTT	CASSPDRHQPQHF
15	TRBV7-9	TRBJ2-7	once	TRBD2	TGTGCCAGCAGCTTGACTAGCGGGGGCTCCTACGAGCAGTACTTC	CASSLTSGGSYEQYF
14	TRBV19	TRBJ2-7	-	TRBD1	TGTGCCAGTAGACGTAATCGGGACAGCAACGAGCAGTACTTC	CASRRNRDSNEQYF
17	TRBV28	TRBJ1-2	-	-	TGTGCCAGCAGTTTTTTAATAACCAGGGATTGGGACTATGGCTACACCTTC	CASSFLITRDWDYGYTF
13	TRBV19	TRBJ2-1	-	-	TGTGCCAGTAGCCGGACTCCGTACAATGAGCAGTTCTTC	CASSRTPYNEQFF